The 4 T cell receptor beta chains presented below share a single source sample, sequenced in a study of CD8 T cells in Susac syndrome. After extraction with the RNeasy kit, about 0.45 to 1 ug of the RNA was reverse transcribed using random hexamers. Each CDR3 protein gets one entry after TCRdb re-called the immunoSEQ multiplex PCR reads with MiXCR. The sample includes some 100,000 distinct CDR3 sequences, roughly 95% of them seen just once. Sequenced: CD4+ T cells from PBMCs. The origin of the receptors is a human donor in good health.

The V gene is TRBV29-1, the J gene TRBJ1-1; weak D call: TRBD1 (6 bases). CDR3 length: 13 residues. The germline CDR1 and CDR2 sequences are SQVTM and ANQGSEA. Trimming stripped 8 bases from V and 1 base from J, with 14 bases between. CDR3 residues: CSTCRGPNTEAFF. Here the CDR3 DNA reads TGCAGCACATGCAGGGGCCCGAACACTGAAGCTTTCTTT.

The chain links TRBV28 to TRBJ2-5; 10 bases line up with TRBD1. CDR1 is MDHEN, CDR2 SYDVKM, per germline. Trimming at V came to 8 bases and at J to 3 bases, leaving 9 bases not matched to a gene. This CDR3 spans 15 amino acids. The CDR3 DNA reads TGTGCCAGCTACGTCGGGACAGGGGTTAAAGAGACCCAGTACTTC. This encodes CASYVGTGVKETQYF.

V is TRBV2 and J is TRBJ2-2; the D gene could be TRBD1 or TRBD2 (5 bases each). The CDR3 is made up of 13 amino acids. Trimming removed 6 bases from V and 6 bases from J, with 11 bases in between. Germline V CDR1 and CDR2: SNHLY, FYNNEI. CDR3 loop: CASSLQEAGELFF. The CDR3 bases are TGTGCCAGCAGCCTACAGGAGGCCGGGGAGCTGTTTTTT.

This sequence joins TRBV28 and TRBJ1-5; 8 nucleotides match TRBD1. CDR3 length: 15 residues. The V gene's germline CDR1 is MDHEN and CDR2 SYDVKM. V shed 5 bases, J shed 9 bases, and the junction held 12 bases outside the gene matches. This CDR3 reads CASSPGTGDAWPQHF. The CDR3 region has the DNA TGTGCCAGCAGTCCTGGGACAGGAGATGCTTGGCCCCAGCATTTT.